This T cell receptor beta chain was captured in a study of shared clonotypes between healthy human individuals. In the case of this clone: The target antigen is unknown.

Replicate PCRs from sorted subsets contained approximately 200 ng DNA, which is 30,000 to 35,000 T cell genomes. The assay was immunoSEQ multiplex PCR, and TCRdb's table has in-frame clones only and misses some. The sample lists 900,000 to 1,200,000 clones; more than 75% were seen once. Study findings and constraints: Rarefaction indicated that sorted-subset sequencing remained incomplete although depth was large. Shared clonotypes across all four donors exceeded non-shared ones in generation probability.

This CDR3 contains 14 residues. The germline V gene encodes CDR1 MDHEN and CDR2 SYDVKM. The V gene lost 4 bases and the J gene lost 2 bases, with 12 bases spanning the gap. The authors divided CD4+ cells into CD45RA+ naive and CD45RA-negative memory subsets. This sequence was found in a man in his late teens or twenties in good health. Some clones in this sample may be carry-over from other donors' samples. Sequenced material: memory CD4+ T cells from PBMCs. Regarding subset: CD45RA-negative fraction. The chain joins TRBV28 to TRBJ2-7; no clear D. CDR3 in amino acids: CASSYPTGTYEQYF. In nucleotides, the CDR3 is TGTGCCAGCAGTTACCCGACGGGCACCTACGAGCAGTACTTC.